Sequencing of this TCR beta chain was carried out in a study of regulatory T cells in long-lasting Graves disease. Findings and caveats of the study: Newly diagnosed disease favored TRBV20-1 and TRBJ2-1 over persistent disease.

Arm-PCR of CDR3 regions with iRepertoire HTBI primers generated TCR beta libraries. Original data processing: Taken together, the samples had roughly 63 TRBV and more than 11 TRBJ segments identified. TCRdb independently ran MiXCR on the multiplex PCR reads; one entry per CDR3 protein. The V and J calls were determined by TCRdb, not by the authors. The sample contains about 440,000 distinct CDR3 sequences, roughly 15% of which appear only once. Ten or more counts support this clonotype. Its specificity is unknown. As for time point: newly diagnosed GD, antithyroid drugs for less than 3 months. PBMC RNA served as the TCR library source. The germline gives CDR1 SGHTA, CDR2 FQGNSA. The CDR3 has 15 amino acids. The V segment lost 1 base and the J segment 4 bases; nucleotides outside the gene matches: 5. This same sample was also taken into another study, of T cells in Graves' hyperthyroidism and ophthalmopathy.

The input for sequencing was peripheral blood mononuclear cells (PBMCs), taken at new diagnosis, from a patient treated with antithyroid drugs. The chain links TRBV7-2 to TRBJ2-5, with 8 bases aligning to TRBD2. This TCR derives from a young woman with Graves disease. The CDR3 bases are TGTGCCAGCAGCTTAGGTCGGGAGGGCCCAGAGACCCAGTACTTC. Protein: CASSLGREGPETQYF.